These 16 T cell receptor beta chains originate from one sample sequenced in a study of siplizumab effects on memory and regulatory T cells. Here immunoSEQ multiplex PCR was the method, and the copy in TCRdb shows in-frame clones only, minus some. The table records some 56,000 clones, around 97% of them present only once. The sequencing input was naive CD8+ T cells sorted from blood. The receptors originated from a human donor in good health.

The chain's CDR3 is CASGVFDPDNEQFF. CDR3 DNA: TGCGCCAGTGGGGTCTTCGATCCAGACAATGAGCAGTTCTTC. This chain links TRBV5-1 with TRBJ2-1, with D hard to call. Germline CDR1 SGHRS, CDR2 YFSETQ. Trimming shortened V by 8 bases and J by 5 bases, and 17 bases separated the two germline ends. The CDR3 loop spans 14 amino acids. Supplemented by reference TRBV5-1 and TRBJ2-1, the full variable domain reads KAGVTQTPRYLIKTRGQQVTLSCSPISGHRSVSWYQQTPGQGLQFLFEYFSETQRNKGNFPGRFSGRQFSNSRSEMNVSTLELGDSALYLCASGVFDPDNEQFFGPGTRLTVL.

The chain joins TRBV29-1 to TRBJ2-2; D is unresolved. The CDR3 is made up of 12 amino acids. Germline V gene lookup returns CDR1 SQVTM and CDR2 ANQGSEA. The V end was cut by 2 bases, the J end by 5 bases, with 6 bases between. The CDR3 sequence is CSVERTTGELFF. In DNA form, the CDR3 reads TGCAGCGTTGAAAGGACGACCGGGGAGCTGTTTTTT.

This chain uses TRBV19 with TRBJ2-5, with D perhaps matching TRBD2 (5 bases). Trimming took 2 bases from V and 14 from J, leaving 21 bases between them. This CDR3 comprises 14 residues. From germline, CDR1 is LNHDA and CDR2 SQIVND (reference sequence). CDR3 sequence: CASSILLREGQTYF. The CDR3 nucleotides are TGTGCCAGTAGTATATTGCTCCGGGAAGGGCAGACATACTTC. Using reference TRBV19 and TRBJ2-5 for the parts outside the CDR3, the full variable domain is DGGITQSPKYLFRKEGQNVTLSCEQNLNHDAMYWYRQDPGQGLRLIYYSQIVNDFQKGDIAEGYSVSREKKESFPLTVTSAQKNPTAFYLCASSILLREGQTYFGPGTRLLVL.

The genes are TRBV6-1 and TRBJ2-5; 14 bases map to TRBD2. This CDR3 has 15 residues. The germline V gene has CDR1 MNHNS and CDR2 SASEGT. V trimming: 6 bases; J trimming: 5 bases; junction bases outside the gene matches: 5. The CDR3 loop reads CASRGLAGARETQYF. In nucleotides, the CDR3 is TGTGCCAGCAGGGGACTAGCGGGAGCCCGGGAGACCCAGTACTTC.

The V call is TRBV11-3, the J call TRBJ2-2, with TRBD2 matching 7 bases. The CDR3 extends over 16 amino acids. The V segment lost 5 bases and the J segment 5 bases; nucleotides outside the gene matches: 11. Germline V CDR1 and CDR2: SGHNT, YENEEA. This CDR3 is CASSRRDGGLTGELFF. CDR3 nucleotides: TGTGCCAGCAGCCGCCGGGACGGGGGGTTGACCGGGGAGCTGTTTTTT.

This clone was recorded once. V gene TRBV11-2 combines with J gene TRBJ2-7, with D possibly TRBD1 on 5 matching bases. CDR3 length: 13 amino acids. V dropped 2 bases and J dropped 3 bases, with 8 bases sitting between them. Germline assignment: CDR1 SGHAT and CDR2 FQNNGV. CDR3 sequence: CASSLSDSYEQYF. The CDR3 DNA sequence: TGTGCCAGCAGCTTATCAGACAGCTACGAGCAGTACTTC.

The chain combines TRBV28 with TRBJ1-2, with TRBD1 as a possible D gene (6 bases). The CDR3 has 15 residues. The V end was cut by 5 bases, the J end by 7 bases, with 20 bases between. The germline gives CDR1 MDHEN, CDR2 SYDVKM. In DNA, the CDR3 is TGTGCCAGCAGTCTCAGCGTCTCGGGGGCGAGTGGCTACACCTTC. Its protein product is CASSLSVSGASGYTF.

A single count supports this clone. This chain joins TRBV10-2 and TRBJ2-5; possibly TRBD1 for D (5 bases). Trimming took 8 bases from V and 0 from J, leaving 10 bases between them. CDR1 and CDR2 from the germline V gene are WSHSY and SAAADI. The CDR3 is 13 amino acids. The CDR3 DNA sequence: TGCGCCAGCTACGAGGACAACCAAGAGACCCAGTACTTC. The encoded protein is CASYEDNQETQYF.

This chain connects TRBV7-9 to TRBJ2-1; 11 positions agree with TRBD2. Trimming took 6 bases from V and 6 from J; bases not matched to a gene: 7. CDR1 and CDR2 from the germline V gene are SEHNR and FQNEAQ (reference sequence). The CDR3 has 15 amino acids. CDR3 sequence (DNA): TGTGCCAGCAGAGATGGTCTAGCGGGAGGCAATGAGCAGTTCTTC. This sequence encodes CASRDGLAGGNEQFF.

The chain combines TRBV7-3 with TRBJ2-3; 11 bases match TRBD2. Unmatched junction bases numbered 19, after V lost 5 bases and J lost 6 bases. The CDR3 sequence is 19 residues long. Per the germline V gene, CDR1 is SGHTA and CDR2 is FQGTGA. This CDR3 reads CASSLEAVAGGPDLDTQYF. The CDR3 coding sequence is TGTGCCAGCAGCCTAGAAGCGGTAGCGGGAGGGCCTGATTTGGATACGCAGTATTTT.

The gene calls are TRBV5-8 and TRBJ2-7; no firm D call. This CDR3 has 14 residues. V was clipped by 7 bases and J by 0 bases, with 14 bases between them. Germline CDR1 reads SGHTS; CDR2 reads YDEGEE. The CDR3 sequence is CASRPGGSSYEQYF. The DNA of the CDR3 is TGTGCCAGCCGACCAGGTGGTAGCTCCTACGAGCAGTACTTC.

The V and J genes are TRBV9 and TRBJ2-1; 7 nucleotides line up with TRBD2. Per the germline V gene, CDR1 is SGDLS and CDR2 is YYNGEE. The ends lost 4 bases at V and 0 bases at J; junction bases unmatched: 7. This CDR3 is 16 amino acids long. The CDR3 sequence is CASSYSGGSSYNEQFF. CDR3 sequence (DNA): TGTGCCAGCAGCTACTCGGGCGGGAGCTCCTACAATGAGCAGTTCTTC.

This clone was seen a few times. V gene TRBV19 combines with J gene TRBJ1-5, with D possibly being TRBD1 (5 bases). The ends were cut back, 8 bases at V and 9 bases at J, with 14 bases in the middle. Germline V CDR1 and CDR2: LNHDA, SQIVND (reference sequence). This CDR3 is built from 12 residues. The CDR3 loop reads CASSDSGLPQHF. The DNA of the CDR3 is TGTGCCAGTTCTGACTCAGGGTTGCCCCAGCATTTT.

V and J are TRBV2 and TRBJ2-2; TRBD2 matches at 9 bases. V gave up 7 bases and J gave up 4 bases; unmatched junction bases: 7. This CDR3 is built from 15 residues. Germline V CDR1 and CDR2: SNHLY, FYNNEI. The CDR3 here is CASKPREGLTGELFF. The CDR3 nucleotides are TGTGCCAGCAAGCCGCGGGAGGGCCTCACCGGGGAGCTGTTTTTT.

The chain has TRBV19 and TRBJ2-1; D may be TRBD1 (6 bases). Trimming pared 3 bases from V and 0 bases from J, leaving 9 bases between. This CDR3 is 15 amino acids long. The germline V gene encodes CDR1 LNHDA and CDR2 SQIVND (reference sequence). The CDR3 here is CASSIPRGSYNEQFF. CDR3 DNA: TGTGCCAGTAGTATTCCCAGGGGCTCCTACAATGAGCAGTTCTTC.

The V gene is TRBV28, the J gene TRBJ2-5; 8 positions agree with TRBD1. The V and J ends lost 5 bases and 1 base, in that order; junction bases with no gene match: 0. CDR1 and CDR2 (germline): MDHEN, SYDVKM. The CDR3 length is 13 residues. Written as DNA, the CDR3 is TGTGCCAGCAGTGGGACAGGCCAAGAGACCCAGTACTTC. This gives the protein CASSGTGQETQYF.